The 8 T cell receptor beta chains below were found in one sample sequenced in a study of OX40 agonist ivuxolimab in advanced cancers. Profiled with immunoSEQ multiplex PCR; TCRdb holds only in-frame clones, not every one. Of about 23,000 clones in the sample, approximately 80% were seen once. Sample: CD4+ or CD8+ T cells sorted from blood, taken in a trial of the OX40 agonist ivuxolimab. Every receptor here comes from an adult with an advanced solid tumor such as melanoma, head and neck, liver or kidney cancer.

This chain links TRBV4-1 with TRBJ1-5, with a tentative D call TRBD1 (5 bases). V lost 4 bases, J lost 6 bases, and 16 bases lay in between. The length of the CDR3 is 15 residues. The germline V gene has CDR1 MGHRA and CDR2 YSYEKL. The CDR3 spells CASSRGAGLFQPQHF. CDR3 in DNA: TGCGCCAGCAGCCGCGGAGCAGGGCTTTTTCAGCCCCAGCATTTT.

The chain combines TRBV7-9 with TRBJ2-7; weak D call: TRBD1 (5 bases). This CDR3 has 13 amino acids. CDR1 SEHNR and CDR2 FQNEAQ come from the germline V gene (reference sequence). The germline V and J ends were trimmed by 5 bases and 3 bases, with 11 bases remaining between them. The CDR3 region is CASSKTAHYEQYF. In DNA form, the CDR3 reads TGTGCCAGCAGCAAGACAGCCCACTACGAGCAGTACTTC.

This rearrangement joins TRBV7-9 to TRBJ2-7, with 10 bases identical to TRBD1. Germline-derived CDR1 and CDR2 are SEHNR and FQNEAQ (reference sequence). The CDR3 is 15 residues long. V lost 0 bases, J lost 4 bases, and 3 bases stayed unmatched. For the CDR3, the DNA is TGTGCCAGCAGCTTAGCCGGGACAGGGGCTTACGAGCAGTACTTC. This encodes CASSLAGTGAYEQYF.

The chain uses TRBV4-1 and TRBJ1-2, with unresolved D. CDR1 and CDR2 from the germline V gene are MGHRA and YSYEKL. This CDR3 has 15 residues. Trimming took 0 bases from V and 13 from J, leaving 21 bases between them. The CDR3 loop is CASSQDLTKPGYSTF. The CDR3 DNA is TGCGCCAGCAGCCAAGATCTAACCAAGCCGGGGTATAGCACCTTC.

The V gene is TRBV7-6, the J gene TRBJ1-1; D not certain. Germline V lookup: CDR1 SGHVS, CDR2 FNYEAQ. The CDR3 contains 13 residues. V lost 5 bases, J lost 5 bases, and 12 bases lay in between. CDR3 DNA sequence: TGTGCCAGCAGCCCCCAGGACTTGACTGAAGCTTTCTTT. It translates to CASSPQDLTEAFF.

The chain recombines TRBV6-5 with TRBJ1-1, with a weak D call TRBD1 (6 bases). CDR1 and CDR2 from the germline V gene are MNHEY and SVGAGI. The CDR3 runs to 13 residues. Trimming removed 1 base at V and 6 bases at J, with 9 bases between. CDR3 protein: CASSYLGGSEAFF. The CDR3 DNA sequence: TGTGCCAGCAGTTACTTAGGGGGTTCTGAAGCTTTCTTT.

CDR3: CSVGDSTYEQYF. Here the CDR3 DNA reads TGCAGCGTGGGGGACAGTACCTACGAGCAGTACTTC. The V gene is TRBV29-1, the J gene TRBJ2-7; 7 nucleotides agree with TRBD1. The germline gives CDR1 SQVTM, CDR2 ANQGSEA. Trimming took 6 bases from V and 2 from J; bases not matched to a gene: 4. The CDR3 covers 12 residues.

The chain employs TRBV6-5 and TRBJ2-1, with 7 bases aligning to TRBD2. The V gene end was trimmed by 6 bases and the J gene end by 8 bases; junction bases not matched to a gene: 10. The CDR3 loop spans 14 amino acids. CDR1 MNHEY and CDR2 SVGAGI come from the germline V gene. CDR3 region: CASSQTSFFDEQFF. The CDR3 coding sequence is TGTGCCAGCAGCCAGACTAGCTTCTTCGATGAGCAGTTCTTC.